These 27 T cell receptor beta chains came from one sample sequenced in a study of CD8+ T cells in alopecia areata. Reverse transcription of extracted RNA yielded cDNA, which provided the sequencing template. Clones were read by immunoSEQ multiplex PCR, and TCRdb kept only the in-frame ones, dropping some. The data show 150,000 or so clones, with roughly 50% seen just once and 6.5% to 7.5% held by the top ten. Sequenced sample: CD4+ T cells sorted from blood. The receptors shown here come from a human donor with alopecia areata.

The chain recombines TRBV28 with TRBJ1-5, with D unclear. The CDR3 has 13 residues. V dropped 3 bases and J dropped 6 bases, with 9 bases sitting between them. Germline values: CDR1 MDHEN, CDR2 SYDVKM. DNA of the CDR3: TGTGCCAGCAGTTTCCTCGCCCGTCAGCCCCAGCATTTT. Its translation is CASSFLARQPQHF.

This chain joins TRBV27 and TRBJ1-2; the D is unclear. Trimming shortened V by 2 bases and J by 2 bases, and 9 bases separated the two germline ends. This CDR3 comprises 14 residues. Looked up from germline, CDR1 is MNHEY and CDR2 is SMNVEV (reference sequence). The chain's CDR3 is CASSLVAGNYGYTF. CDR3 in DNA: TGTGCCAGCAGTTTAGTTGCCGGGAACTATGGCTACACCTTC.

This chain connects TRBV9 to TRBJ2-1; possibly TRBD2 for D (5 bases). The V and J ends lost 3 bases and 5 bases respectively, with 12 bases between them. The germline CDR1 and CDR2 sequences are SGDLS and YYNGEE. The CDR3 has 14 residues. The CDR3 DNA follows: TGTGCCAGCAGCGCCCGAGGGCTGAACAATGAGCAGTTCTTC. Protein product: CASSARGLNNEQFF.

This rearrangement joins TRBV9 to TRBJ2-7; maybe TRBD1 (6 bases). The CDR3 is made up of 15 amino acids. V lost 3 bases, J lost 4 bases, and 17 bases lay in between. From germline, CDR1 is SGDLS and CDR2 YYNGEE. This chain's CDR3 is CASSETGSPPYEQYF. DNA of the CDR3: TGTGCCAGCAGCGAAACAGGGTCCCCCCCTTACGAGCAGTACTTC.

The V call is TRBV28, the J call TRBJ1-5; D is ambiguous. This CDR3 is built from 15 residues. Trimming stripped 8 bases from V and 1 base from J, with 15 bases between. Looked up from germline, CDR1 is MDHEN and CDR2 is SYDVKM. CDR3 sequence: CASRLWPPSNQPQHF. CDR3 nucleotides: TGTGCCAGCCGACTATGGCCGCCGAGCAATCAGCCCCAGCATTTT.

The V call is TRBV4-3, the J call TRBJ1-1, with D unclear. Germline CDR1 is LGHNA and CDR2 is YSLEER. The CDR3 is made up of 14 amino acids. The V gene lost 1 base and the J gene lost 8 bases, with 14 bases spanning the gap. The CDR3 coding sequence is TGCGCCAGCAGCCAAGTCAACGAGGCAGAGGAAGCTTTCTTT. Its protein product is CASSQVNEAEEAFF.

The chain joins TRBV29-1 to TRBJ2-7; D possibly corresponds to TRBD2 (6 bases). From germline, CDR1 is SQVTM and CDR2 ANQGSEA. V lost 7 bases to trimming and J lost 1 base, with 14 bases between them. CDR3 length equals 13 residues. CDR3 DNA: TGCAGCGCGGAACTAGCTACGTCCTACGAGCAGTACTTC. Protein sequence: CSAELATSYEQYF.

This clone was seen a few times. The chain has TRBV19 and TRBJ2-5; 7 bases match TRBD1. CDR3 size: 13 residues. Germline V gives CDR1 LNHDA, CDR2 SQIVND (reference sequence). V was clipped by 5 bases and J by 1 base; unmatched bases: 1. The CDR3: CASSDRAQETQYF. The CDR3 nucleotides read TGTGCCAGTAGTGACAGGGCCCAAGAGACCCAGTACTTC.

V usage is TRBV25-1 and J usage is TRBJ2-2, with D possibly matching TRBD1 (5 bases). The CDR3 contains 16 residues. Trimming removed 3 bases at V and 0 bases at J, with 11 bases between. Germline assignment: CDR1 MGHDK and CDR2 SYGVNS. CDR3 sequence reads: CASSEWTSTNTGELFF. The CDR3 DNA follows: TGTGCCAGCAGTGAGTGGACATCGACGAACACCGGGGAGCTGTTTTTT.

This clone was counted a few times. An end of the junction does not agree with germline; a read error may underlie this. The V and J genes are TRBV30 and TRBJ2-1; 8 bases line up with TRBD2. Germline values: CDR1 GTSNPN, CDR2 SVGIG (reference sequence). The CDR3 totals 17 residues. CDR3 sequence: CAWSVSGRAGGYSEQFF. Written as DNA, the CDR3 is TGTGCCTGGAGTGTTTCCGGGAGGGCCGGAGGATACAGTGAGCAGTTCTTC.

This clone was detected a few times. The chain is built from TRBV2 and TRBJ1-1; no firm D call. CDR3 length equals 10 residues. V dropped 11 bases and J dropped 2 bases, with 6 bases sitting between them. Germline values: CDR1 SNHLY, CDR2 FYNNEI. The CDR3 DNA is TGTGCCGGTTTAAACACTGAAGCTTTCTTT. Amino acids: CAGLNTEAFF.

The CDR3 DNA reads as TGTGCCAGCATGGGCGGGGGCTACAATGAGCAGTTCTTC. The encoded protein is CASMGGGYNEQFF. The gene calls are TRBV2 and TRBJ2-1; 7 bases agree with TRBD2. In germline, CDR1 is SNHLY, CDR2 FYNNEI. The CDR3 is made up of 13 amino acids. V trimming: 7 bases; J trimming: 3 bases; junction bases outside the gene matches: 3.

This clone has a handful of counts. V is TRBV5-4 and J is TRBJ2-1; D is unclear. This CDR3 contains 13 residues. Germline-derived CDR1 and CDR2 are SGHNT and YYREEE (reference sequence). Trimming removed 7 bases at V and 7 bases at J, with 15 bases between. This CDR3 is CASHALAVNEQFF. The CDR3 DNA sequence: TGTGCCAGCCACGCGTTGGCGGTGAATGAGCAGTTCTTC.

This clone was seen only a few times. Different DNA sequences within this sample yield the same CDR3. The genes are TRBV29-1 and TRBJ2-7, with 9 bases matching TRBD1. Germline V gives CDR1 SQVTM, CDR2 ANQGSEA. The CDR3 sequence is 12 residues long. The J segment lost 3 bases and the V segment lost 6 bases, leaving 3 bases of the junction unmatched. CDR3 in DNA: TGCAGCGTCGGGACAGGGATCTACGAGCAGTACTTC. It encodes CSVGTGIYEQYF.

The rearrangement joins TRBV28 to TRBJ1-2; D ambiguous. The length of the CDR3 is 15 residues. The V end lost 7 bases, the J end lost 3 bases, and 18 bases lay between the germline ends. Germline V CDR1 and CDR2: MDHEN, SYDVKM. The CDR3, as DNA: TGTGCCAGCACCGACGTCGGAGCGACCTACTATGGCTACACCTTC. Translating gives CASTDVGATYYGYTF.

This sequence joins TRBV7-9 and TRBJ2-2; no clear D. This CDR3 has 12 residues. Germline values: CDR1 SEHNR, CDR2 FQNEAQ (reference sequence). Trimming took off 2 bases at V and 8 bases at J, with 6 bases between the two ends. CDR3 coding DNA: TGTGCCAGCAGCTTAATTACGGGGGAGCTGTTTTTT. Protein sequence: CASSLITGELFF. Filled out from reference TRBV7-9 and TRBJ2-2, the complete variable domain reads DTGVSQNPRHKITKRGQNVTFRCDPISEHNRLYWYRQTLGQGPEFLTYFQNEAQLEKSRLLSDRFSAERPKGSFSTLEIQRTEQGDSAMYLCASSLITGELFFGEGSRLTVL.

The rearrangement links TRBV7-9 to TRBJ2-1, with TRBD2 matching 7 bases. This CDR3 has 15 residues. V lost 3 bases and J lost 9; bases outside the gene matches: 11. Germline V lookup: CDR1 SEHNR, CDR2 FQNEAQ (reference sequence). The CDR3: CASSFWGGSGSEQFF. The CDR3 DNA sequence: TGTGCCAGCAGCTTTTGGGGAGGGTCAGGAAGTGAGCAGTTCTTC.

The V and J genes are TRBV6-5 and TRBJ1-5, with a weak D call TRBD1 (5 bases). The CDR3 is 14 amino acids. Deletions cut 6 bases from V and 2 bases from J, with 11 bases between. The V gene's germline CDR1 is MNHEY and CDR2 SVGAGI. The CDR3 DNA reads TGTGCCAGCAGCCCCGGGGGACGCAATCAGCCCCAGCATTTT. Its protein product is CASSPGGRNQPQHF.

The chain joins TRBV18 to TRBJ1-5, with unresolved D. Trimming stripped 2 bases from V and 1 base from J, with 0 bases between. Germline values: CDR1 KGHSH, CDR2 LQKENI. The CDR3 is 12 amino acids. DNA for the CDR3: TGTGCCAGCTCACCAAGCAATCAGCCCCAGCATTTT. Translating it yields CASSPSNQPQHF. Looking up the rest from reference TRBV18 and TRBJ1-5 gives the full variable domain: NAGVMQNPRHLVRRRGQEARLRCSPMKGHSHVYWYRQLPEEGLKFMVYLQKENIIDESGMPKERFSAEFPKEGPSILRIQQVVRGDSAAYFCASSPSNQPQHFGDGTRLSIL.

This clone has more than one count but fewer than ten. This chain uses TRBV5-1 with TRBJ2-2; TRBD2 might be the D (5 bases). Trimming took 5 bases from V and 4 from J, leaving 21 bases between them. Germline V gene lookup returns CDR1 SGHRS and CDR2 YFSETQ. The CDR3 covers 17 residues. The CDR3 sequence: CASRTPGVTRTTGELFF. The CDR3 nucleotides are TGCGCCAGCAGAACGCCCGGCGTAACTAGGACCACCGGGGAGCTGTTTTTT.

This clone was seen only a few times. Different DNA sequences within this sample yield the same CDR3. J is TRBJ2-5 and V is TRBV5-1; 7 bases align to TRBD1. Germline-derived CDR1 and CDR2 are SGHRS and YFSETQ. The CDR3 is 14 residues long. Germline trimming cut 2 bases from V and 2 bases from J; bases unmatched to any gene: 3. CDR3 nucleotides: TGCGCCAGCAGCTTAAGGGACAGTCAAGAGACCCAGTACTTC. Its protein is CASSLRDSQETQYF. Drawing the rest from reference TRBV5-1 and TRBJ2-5, the complete variable domain is KAGVTQTPRYLIKTRGQQVTLSCSPISGHRSVSWYQQTPGQGLQFLFEYFSETQRNKGNFPGRFSGRQFSNSRSEMNVSTLELGDSALYLCASSLRDSQETQYFGPGTRLLVL.

The chain combines TRBV30 with TRBJ2-3; D tentatively reads TRBD1 or TRBD2 (6 bases each). V was pared by 0 bases and J by 3 bases, with 13 bases between. CDR1 and CDR2 from the germline V gene are GTSNPN and SVGIG (reference sequence). The CDR3 contains 15 residues. The CDR3 region is CAWSVRGGRTDTQYF. The CDR3 DNA sequence: TGTGCCTGGAGTGTACGAGGGGGGAGAACAGATACGCAGTATTTT.

Only a few counts were recorded for this clone. The genes are TRBV5-1 and TRBJ1-2; the D gene is possibly TRBD1 (6 bases). Germline V gene data show CDR1 as SGHRS and CDR2 as YFSETQ. The CDR3 loop spans 14 amino acids. The germline V and J ends were trimmed by 0 bases and 2 bases, with 8 bases remaining between them. CDR3 sequence (DNA): TGCGCCAGCAGCTTGGGACAGGCAAACTATGGCTACACCTTC. Its translation is CASSLGQANYGYTF.

The chain has TRBV27 and TRBJ2-1; D ambiguous. CDR1 is MNHEY and CDR2 is SMNVEV in the germline V gene (reference sequence). The germline V and J ends were trimmed by 2 bases and 2 bases, with 7 bases remaining between them. The CDR3 sequence is 14 residues long. In DNA form, the CDR3 reads TGTGCCAGCAGTTTACTAGGAGCCTACAATGAGCAGTTCTTC. It codes for CASSLLGAYNEQFF.

The sample holds a few counts of this clone. This chain uses TRBV30 with TRBJ1-1; the D is unclear. V was clipped by 5 bases and J by 8 bases, with 6 bases between them. This CDR3 is built from 9 residues. Germline V gene sequence: CDR1 GTSNPN, CDR2 SVGIG (reference sequence). The CDR3 DNA is TGTGCCTGGTACCCCGAAGCTTTCTTT. Translation gives CAWYPEAFF.

The chain couples TRBV30 to TRBJ2-1, with D uncertain. The V end lost 0 bases, the J end lost 3 bases, and 9 bases lay between the germline ends. The germline CDR1 and CDR2 sequences are GTSNPN and SVGIG (reference sequence). This CDR3 spans 14 amino acids. CDR3 region: CAWSVWVRYNEQFF. The DNA of the CDR3 is TGTGCCTGGAGTGTATGGGTACGCTACAATGAGCAGTTCTTC.

This clone was seen only a few times. The V and J genes are TRBV29-1 and TRBJ2-7; the D is unclear. The CDR3 sequence is 12 residues long. In germline, CDR1 is SQVTM, CDR2 ANQGSEA. V gave up 7 bases and J gave up 3 bases, with 13 bases separating them. The CDR3 is CSALVRSYEQYF. For the CDR3, the DNA is TGCAGCGCTTTGGTGAGAAGCTACGAGCAGTACTTC.